The next 10 T cell receptor beta chains were all read from a single sample in a study of blood T cell repertoires in COVID-19 (dated by TCRdb to 2020 to 2021). Library preparation employed the immunoSEQ multiplex PCR assay. The immuneACCESS repertoire file appears here via TCRdb, limited to in-frame rearrangements. These files lack a portion of the clones; in checked studies, under half of the deficit traces to unresolved V genes, and the cause of the others is not known. This sample gives 130,000 to 150,000 clones in total; about 87% of them show up just once. The ten largest account for about 1.7% of the sample. The sample taken for sequencing was peripheral blood. The receptors come from a woman aged 50 to 65 with acute or convalescent COVID-19.

This chain joins TRBV28 and TRBJ1-1, with D unresolved. This CDR3 has 13 residues. Per the germline V gene, CDR1 is MDHEN and CDR2 is SYDVKM. The V end lost 3 bases, the J end lost 0 bases, and 5 bases lay between the germline ends. This CDR3 reads CASSFGMNTEAFF. As DNA, the CDR3 is TGTGCCAGCAGTTTCGGGATGAACACTGAAGCTTTCTTT.

CDR3 sequence reads: CASRQRGTGELFF. In DNA, the CDR3 is TGTGCCAGCAGACAAAGAGGCACCGGGGAGCTGTTTTTT. V and J are TRBV6-5 and TRBJ2-2; D gene unclear. Deletions cut 6 bases from V and 4 bases from J, with 9 bases between. In germline, CDR1 is MNHEY, CDR2 SVGAGI. This CDR3 region has 13 residues.

V is TRBV7-3 and J is TRBJ1-6, with D tentatively TRBD1 (5 bases). The CDR3 covers 15 residues. The ends were cut back, 3 bases at V and 7 bases at J, with 13 bases in the middle. Germline V gene sequence: CDR1 SGHTA, CDR2 FQGTGA. CDR3 DNA: TGTGCCAGCAGCTTTACGGGACTGGTGAATTCACCCCTCCACTTT. As protein: CASSFTGLVNSPLHF.

This clone was counted once. The chain couples TRBV6-5 to TRBJ1-3; D is perhaps TRBD1 (6 bases). The length of the CDR3 is 14 residues. Germline V gene sequence: CDR1 MNHEY, CDR2 SVGAGI. Trimming stripped 5 bases from V and 2 bases from J, with 10 bases between. The CDR3 coding sequence is TGTGCCAGCAGTAGCAGGGGAACTGGAAACACCATATATTTT. This encodes CASSSRGTGNTIYF.

V gene TRBV29-1 combines with J gene TRBJ1-2; TRBD1 agrees at 11 bases. The CDR3 totals 15 residues. V lost 4 bases, J lost 6 bases, and 10 bases stayed unmatched. Germline values: CDR1 SQVTM, CDR2 ANQGSEA. CDR3 residues: CSVGGTGGDWDGYTF. The CDR3 DNA is TGCAGCGTTGGAGGGACAGGGGGTGATTGGGATGGCTACACCTTC. The full variable domain, its missing parts supplied by reference TRBV29-1 and TRBJ1-2, is SAVISQKPSRDICQRGTSLTIQCQVDSQVTMMFWYRQQPGQSLTLIATANQGSEATYESGFVIDKFPISRPNLTFSTLTVSNMSPEDSSIYLCSVGGTGGDWDGYTFGSGTRLTVV.

V is TRBV3-1 (or the pseudogene TRBV3-2) and J is TRBJ2-1, with D perhaps matching TRBD2 (7 bases). The CDR3 totals 16 residues. The germline V gene encodes CDR1 LGHDT and CDR2 YNNKEL (reference sequence). V was pared by 3 bases and J by 7 bases, with 19 bases between. This CDR3 is CASSHPPGGAFNEQFF. In DNA, the CDR3 is TGTGCCAGCAGCCATCCTCCGGGGGGCGCCTTTAATGAGCAGTTCTTC.

The J gene is TRBJ1-2, the V gene TRBV7-6, with D uncertain. Germline loops: CDR1 SGHVS, CDR2 FNYEAQ. V lost 1 base and J lost 8, with 14 bases in between. There are 14 residues in the CDR3. The DNA for the CDR3 is TGTGCCAGCAGCTTAGGAGTCTCCGAGCGGGGCTACACCTTC. Protein sequence: CASSLGVSERGYTF. Full variable domain (outside the CDR3, taken from reference TRBV7-6 and TRBJ1-2): GAGVSQSPRYKVTKRGQDVALRCDPISGHVSLYWYRQALGQGPEFLTYFNYEAQQDKSGLPNDRFSAERPEGSISTLTIQRTEQRDSAMYRCASSLGVSERGYTFGSGTRLTVV.

The rearrangement joins TRBV12-2 to TRBJ2-5; no DNA check was done on the table's D call, TRBD2. TRBV12-2 is deemed a pseudogene. The CDR3 is 18 amino acids. This CDR3 is CASRPQTLAGGTQETQYF. The CDR3 DNA is TGTGCAAGTCGCCCGCAAACTCTAGCGGGGGGTACCCAAGAGACCCAGTACTTC.

The rearrangement links TRBV9 to TRBJ2-2; D perhaps matches TRBD2 (5 bases). The CDR3 is 15 amino acids. Germline V CDR1 and CDR2: SGDLS, YYNGEE. With 2 bases removed from V and 2 bases from J, the gap between germline ends came to 10 bases. CDR3 protein: CASSVRDYNTGELFF. The CDR3 DNA sequence: TGTGCCAGCAGCGTCCGTGACTATAACACCGGGGAGCTGTTTTTT.

The rearrangement joins TRBV11-3 to TRBJ2-5, with 8 positions matching TRBD1. The V gene's germline CDR1 is SGHNT and CDR2 YENEEA. With V trimmed by 4 bases and J by 5 bases, 6 bases remained unmatched. This CDR3 contains 14 residues. The CDR3 protein is CASSSHRGAETQYF. CDR3 coding DNA: TGTGCCAGCAGCTCGCACAGGGGGGCTGAGACCCAGTACTTC.